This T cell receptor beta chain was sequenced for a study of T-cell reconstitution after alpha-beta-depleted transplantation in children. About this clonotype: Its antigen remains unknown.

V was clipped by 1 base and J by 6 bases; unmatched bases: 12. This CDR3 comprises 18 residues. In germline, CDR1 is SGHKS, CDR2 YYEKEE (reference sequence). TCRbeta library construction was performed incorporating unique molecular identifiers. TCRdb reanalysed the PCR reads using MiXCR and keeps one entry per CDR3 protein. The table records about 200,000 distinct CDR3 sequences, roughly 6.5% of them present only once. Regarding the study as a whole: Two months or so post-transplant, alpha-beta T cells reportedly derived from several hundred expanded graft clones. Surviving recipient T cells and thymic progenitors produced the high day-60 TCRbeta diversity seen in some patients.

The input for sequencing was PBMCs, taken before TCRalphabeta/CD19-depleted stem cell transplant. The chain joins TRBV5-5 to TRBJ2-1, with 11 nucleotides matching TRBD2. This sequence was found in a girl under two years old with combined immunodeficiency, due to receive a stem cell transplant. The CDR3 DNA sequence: TGTGCCAGCAGCTTGTTAGCGGGAGGGCCTTCAGTCGCCAATGAGCAGTTCTTC. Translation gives CASSLLAGGPSVANEQFF.